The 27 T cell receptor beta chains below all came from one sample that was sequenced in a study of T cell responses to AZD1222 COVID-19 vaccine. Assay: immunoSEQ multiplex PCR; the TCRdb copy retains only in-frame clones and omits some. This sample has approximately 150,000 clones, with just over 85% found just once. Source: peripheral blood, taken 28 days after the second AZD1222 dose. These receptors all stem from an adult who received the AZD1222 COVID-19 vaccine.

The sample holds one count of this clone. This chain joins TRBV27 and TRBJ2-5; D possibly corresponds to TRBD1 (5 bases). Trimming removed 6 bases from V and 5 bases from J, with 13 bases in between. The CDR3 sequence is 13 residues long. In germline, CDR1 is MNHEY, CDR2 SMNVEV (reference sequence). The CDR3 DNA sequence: TGTGCCAGCAGCCGTAGGGGATTGGAGACCCAGTACTTC. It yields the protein CASSRRGLETQYF.

The CDR3 spells CASSEGPASGNTIYF. The CDR3 DNA reads TGTGCCAGCAGCGAGGGACCCGCCTCTGGAAACACCATATATTTT. This sequence joins TRBV5-4 and TRBJ1-3; D perhaps matches TRBD1 (5 bases). CDR3 size: 15 residues. The V end was cut by 4 bases, the J end by 0 bases, with 11 bases between. From germline, CDR1 is SGHNT and CDR2 YYREEE (reference sequence).

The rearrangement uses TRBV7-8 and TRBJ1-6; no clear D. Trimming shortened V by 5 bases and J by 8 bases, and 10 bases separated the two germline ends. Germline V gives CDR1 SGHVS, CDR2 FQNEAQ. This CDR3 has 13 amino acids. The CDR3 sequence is CASSRVQDSPLHF. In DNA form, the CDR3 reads TGTGCCAGCAGCCGGGTCCAGGATTCACCCCTCCACTTT.

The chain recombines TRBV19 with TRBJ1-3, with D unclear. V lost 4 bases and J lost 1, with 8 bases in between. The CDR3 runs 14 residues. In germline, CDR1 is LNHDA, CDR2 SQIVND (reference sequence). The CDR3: CASSRQVSGNTIYF. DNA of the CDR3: TGTGCCAGTAGTAGGCAGGTATCTGGAAACACCATATATTTT.

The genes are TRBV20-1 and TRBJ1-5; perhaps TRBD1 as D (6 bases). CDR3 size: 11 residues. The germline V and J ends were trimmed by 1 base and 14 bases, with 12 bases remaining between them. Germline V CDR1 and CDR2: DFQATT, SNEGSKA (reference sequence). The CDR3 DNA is TGCAGTGCTAGAGGGAGGGGGGAAGAGCATTTT. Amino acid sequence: CSARGRGEEHF.

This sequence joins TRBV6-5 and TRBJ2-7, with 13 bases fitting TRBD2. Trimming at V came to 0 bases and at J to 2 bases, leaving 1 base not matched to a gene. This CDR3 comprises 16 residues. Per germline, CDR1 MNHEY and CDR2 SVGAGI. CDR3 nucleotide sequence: TGTGCCAGCAGTTACTCGGGACTAGCGGGGCCCTACGAGCAGTACTTC. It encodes CASSYSGLAGPYEQYF.

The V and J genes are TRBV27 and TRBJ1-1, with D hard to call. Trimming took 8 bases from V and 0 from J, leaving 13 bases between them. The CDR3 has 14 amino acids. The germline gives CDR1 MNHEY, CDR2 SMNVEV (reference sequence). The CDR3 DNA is TGTGCCAGCCGAATGGAGGCTCTGAACACTGAAGCTTTCTTT. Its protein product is CASRMEALNTEAFF.

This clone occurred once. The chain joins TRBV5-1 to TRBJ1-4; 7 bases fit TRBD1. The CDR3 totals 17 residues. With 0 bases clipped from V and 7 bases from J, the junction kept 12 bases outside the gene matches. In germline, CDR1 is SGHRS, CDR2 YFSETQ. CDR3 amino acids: CASSLGLGQVNREKLFF. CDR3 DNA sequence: TGCGCCAGCAGCTTGGGACTAGGACAGGTTAATCGTGAAAAACTGTTTTTT. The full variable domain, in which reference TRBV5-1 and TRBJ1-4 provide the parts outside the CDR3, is KAGVTQTPRYLIKTRGQQVTLSCSPISGHRSVSWYQQTPGQGLQFLFEYFSETQRNKGNFPGRFSGRQFSNSRSEMNVSTLELGDSALYLCASSLGLGQVNREKLFFGSGTQLSVL.

The CDR3 nucleotides are TGTGCCAGCAGTGACGACGGCACAGATACGCAGTATTTT. It yields the protein CASSDDGTDTQYF. The chain has TRBV6-1 and TRBJ2-3; D is undetermined. Germline V lookup: CDR1 MNHNS, CDR2 SASEGT. The CDR3 runs to 13 residues. The V and J ends lost 3 bases and 1 base respectively, with 5 bases between them.

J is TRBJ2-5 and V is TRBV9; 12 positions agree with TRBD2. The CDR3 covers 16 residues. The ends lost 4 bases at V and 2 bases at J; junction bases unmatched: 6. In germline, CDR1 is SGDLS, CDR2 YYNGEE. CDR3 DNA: TGTGCCAGCAGCTCCCGACTAGCGGGGGAACAAGAGACCCAGTACTTC. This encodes CASSSRLAGEQETQYF.

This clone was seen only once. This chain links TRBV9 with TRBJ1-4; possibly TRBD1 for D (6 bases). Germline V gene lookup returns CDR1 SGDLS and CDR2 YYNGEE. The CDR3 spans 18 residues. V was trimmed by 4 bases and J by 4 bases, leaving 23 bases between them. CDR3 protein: CASSPRGQGQVGNEKLFF. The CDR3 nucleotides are TGTGCCAGCAGCCCTAGGGGTCAGGGGCAGGTCGGTAATGAAAAACTGTTTTTT.

This CDR3 reads CASSLGPTDTQYF. The CDR3 nucleotides are TGTGCCAGCAGCTTAGGGCCCACAGATACGCAGTATTTT. This rearrangement joins TRBV11-2 to TRBJ2-3; D call uncertain. V lost 1 base and J lost 2, with 4 bases in between. CDR1 is SGHAT and CDR2 is FQNNGV in the germline V gene. The CDR3 loop spans 13 amino acids.

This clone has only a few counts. The DNA for the CDR3 is TGTGCCAGCCAGGACGACAGTCGGAGGCATACCCACTTT. It specifies CASQDDSRRHTHF. V and J are TRBV2 and TRBJ1-6; D is possibly TRBD1 (5 bases). The CDR3 runs 13 residues. Looked up from germline, CDR1 is SNHLY and CDR2 is FYNNEI. The V end lost 8 bases, the J end lost 18 bases, and 23 bases lay between the germline ends.

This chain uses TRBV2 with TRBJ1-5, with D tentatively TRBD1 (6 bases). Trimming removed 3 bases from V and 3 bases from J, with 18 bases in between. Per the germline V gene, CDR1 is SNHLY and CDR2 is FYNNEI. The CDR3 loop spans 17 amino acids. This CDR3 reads CASSDRGGPAVNQPQHF. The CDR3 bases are TGTGCCAGCAGTGACCGTGGGGGCCCGGCGGTCAATCAGCCCCAGCATTTT.

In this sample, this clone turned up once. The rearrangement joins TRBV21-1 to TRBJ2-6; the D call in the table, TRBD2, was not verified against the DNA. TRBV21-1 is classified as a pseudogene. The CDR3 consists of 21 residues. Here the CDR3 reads CASNRIYWISRGRSGANVLTF. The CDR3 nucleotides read TGTGCCAGCAACCGTATTTACTGGATTAGTCGCGGCCGCTCTGGGGCCAACGTCCTGACTTTC.

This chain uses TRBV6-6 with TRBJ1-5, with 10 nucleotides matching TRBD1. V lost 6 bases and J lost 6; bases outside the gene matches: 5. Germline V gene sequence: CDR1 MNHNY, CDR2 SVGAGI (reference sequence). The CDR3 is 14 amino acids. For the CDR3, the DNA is TGTGCCAGCAGCCGACAGGGGGCACTTCAGCCCCAGCATTTT. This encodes CASSRQGALQPQHF.

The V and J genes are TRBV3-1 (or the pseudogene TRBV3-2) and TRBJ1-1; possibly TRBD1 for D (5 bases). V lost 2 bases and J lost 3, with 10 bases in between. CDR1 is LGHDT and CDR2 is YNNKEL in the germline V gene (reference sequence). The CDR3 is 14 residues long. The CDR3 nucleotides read TGTGCCAGCAGCCAATTTGGAGGGGACACTGAAGCTTTCTTT. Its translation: CASSQFGGDTEAFF.

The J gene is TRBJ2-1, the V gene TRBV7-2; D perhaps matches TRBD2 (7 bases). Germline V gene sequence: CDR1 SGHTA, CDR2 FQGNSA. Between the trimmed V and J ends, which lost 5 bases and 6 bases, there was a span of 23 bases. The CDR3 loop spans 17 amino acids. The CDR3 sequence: CASSPRGLGGEGNEQFF. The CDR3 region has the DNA TGTGCCAGCAGCCCCAGGGGACTGGGCGGGGAGGGCAATGAGCAGTTCTTC.

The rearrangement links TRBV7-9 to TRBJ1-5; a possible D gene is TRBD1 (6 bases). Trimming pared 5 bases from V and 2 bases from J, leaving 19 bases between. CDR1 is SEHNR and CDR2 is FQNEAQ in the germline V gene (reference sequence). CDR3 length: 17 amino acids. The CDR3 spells CASSPRDITGRNQPQHF. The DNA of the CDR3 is TGTGCCAGCAGCCCCCGGGACATTACTGGTCGCAATCAGCCCCAGCATTTT. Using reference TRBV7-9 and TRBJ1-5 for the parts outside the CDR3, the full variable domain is DTGVSQNPRHKITKRGQNVTFRCDPISEHNRLYWYRQTLGQGPEFLTYFQNEAQLEKSRLLSDRFSAERPKGSFSTLEIQRTEQGDSAMYLCASSPRDITGRNQPQHFGDGTRLSIL.

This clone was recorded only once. CDR3 DNA: TGCGCCAGCAGCCCTCGACAGGGGGCGGACTATGGCTACACCTTC. Protein sequence: CASSPRQGADYGYTF. The chain carries TRBV4-1 and TRBJ1-2; 10 bases are a match to TRBD1. The CDR3 spans 15 residues. Germline assignment: CDR1 MGHRA and CDR2 YSYEKL. V shed 4 bases and J 3 bases; nucleotides not matched to a gene: 5.

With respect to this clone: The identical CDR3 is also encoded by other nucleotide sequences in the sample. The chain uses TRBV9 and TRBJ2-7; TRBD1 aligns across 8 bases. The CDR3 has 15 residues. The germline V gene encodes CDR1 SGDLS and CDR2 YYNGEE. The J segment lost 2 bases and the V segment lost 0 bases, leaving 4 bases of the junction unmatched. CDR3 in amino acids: CASSVGGTGPYEQYF. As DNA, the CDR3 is TGTGCCAGCAGCGTAGGCGGGACAGGTCCCTACGAGCAGTACTTC.

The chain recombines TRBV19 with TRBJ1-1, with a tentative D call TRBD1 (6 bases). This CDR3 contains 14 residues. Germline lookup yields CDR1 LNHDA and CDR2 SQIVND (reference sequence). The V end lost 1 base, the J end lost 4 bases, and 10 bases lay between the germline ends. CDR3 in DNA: TGTGCCAGTAGTATAGGGACAGTTGGCACTGAAGCTTTCTTT. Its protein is CASSIGTVGTEAFF.

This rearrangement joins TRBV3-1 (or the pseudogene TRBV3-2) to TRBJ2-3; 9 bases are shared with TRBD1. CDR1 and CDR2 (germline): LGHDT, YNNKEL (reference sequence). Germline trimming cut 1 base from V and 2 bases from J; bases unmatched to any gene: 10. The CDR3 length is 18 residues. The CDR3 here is CASSQAQSWTGVTDTQYF. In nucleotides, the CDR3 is TGTGCCAGCAGCCAAGCGCAGTCCTGGACAGGGGTCACAGATACGCAGTATTTT.

CDR3 amino acids: CASSGLQDGWGSPLHF. The CDR3 DNA is TGTGCCAGCAGCGGATTACAGGACGGGTGGGGCTCACCCCTCCACTTT. This sequence joins TRBV9 and TRBJ1-6, with D maybe TRBD1 (5 bases). V was trimmed by 3 bases and J by 10 bases, leaving 20 bases between them. The CDR3 loop spans 16 amino acids. CDR1 and CDR2 from the germline V gene are SGDLS and YYNGEE.

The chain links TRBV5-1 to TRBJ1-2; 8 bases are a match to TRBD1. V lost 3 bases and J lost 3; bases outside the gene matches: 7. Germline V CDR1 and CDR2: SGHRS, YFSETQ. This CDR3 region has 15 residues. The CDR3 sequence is CASSSRTGSDYGYTF. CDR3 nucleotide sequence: TGCGCCAGCAGCTCTAGGACAGGGTCGGACTATGGCTACACCTTC.

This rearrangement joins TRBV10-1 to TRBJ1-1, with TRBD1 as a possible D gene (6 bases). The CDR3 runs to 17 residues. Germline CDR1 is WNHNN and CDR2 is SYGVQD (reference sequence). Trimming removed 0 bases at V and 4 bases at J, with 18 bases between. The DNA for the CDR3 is TGCGCCAGCAGTGAGTCCCCACCCACAGGGCGCGGCACTGAAGCTTTCTTT. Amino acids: CASSESPPTGRGTEAFF.

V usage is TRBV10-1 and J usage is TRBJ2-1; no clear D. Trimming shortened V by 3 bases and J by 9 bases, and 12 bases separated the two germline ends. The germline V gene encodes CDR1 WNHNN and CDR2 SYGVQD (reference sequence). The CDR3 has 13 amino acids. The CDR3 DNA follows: TGCGCCAGCAGTGATTTATCCCTCGGTGAGCAGTTCTTC. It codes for CASSDLSLGEQFF.